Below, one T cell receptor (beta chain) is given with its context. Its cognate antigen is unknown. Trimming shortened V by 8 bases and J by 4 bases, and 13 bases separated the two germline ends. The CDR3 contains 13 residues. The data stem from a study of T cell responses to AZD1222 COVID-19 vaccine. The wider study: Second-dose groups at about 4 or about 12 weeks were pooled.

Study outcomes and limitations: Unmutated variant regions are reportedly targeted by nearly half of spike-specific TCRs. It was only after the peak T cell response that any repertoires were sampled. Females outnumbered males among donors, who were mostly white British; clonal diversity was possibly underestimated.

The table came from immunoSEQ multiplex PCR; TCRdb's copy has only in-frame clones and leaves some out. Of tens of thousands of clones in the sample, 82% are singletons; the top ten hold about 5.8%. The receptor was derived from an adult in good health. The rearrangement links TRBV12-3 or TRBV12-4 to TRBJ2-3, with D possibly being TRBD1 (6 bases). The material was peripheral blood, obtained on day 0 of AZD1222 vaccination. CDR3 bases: TGTGCCAGCTATACAGGGAACGCAGATACGCAGTATTTT. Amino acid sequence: CASYTGNADTQYF.